The rows below give T cell receptor beta chains drawn from one sample of a study of T cells in Graves' hyperthyroidism and ophthalmopathy. In TCRdb, the multiplex PCR reads were re-called with MiXCR into one record per CDR3 protein. This sample has approximately 300,000 distinct CDR3 sequences, with around 15% found just once. Sequencing input: blood. The receptors shown here come from a woman aged 55-69 years with Graves' ophthalmopathy. Each CDR3 is given with its conserved first and last residue. A D gene is named only where the DNA matches it firmly. Not all rows give a size; the values are once, few, many and, for expanded clones, a class.

v_gene: TRBV20-1
j_gene: TRBJ1-1
d_gene: TRBD1
abundance: NA
CDR3aa: CSARGDGRGLTEAFF
CDR3nt: TGCAGTGCTAGAGGGGATGGCAGGGGGCTCACTGAAGCTTTCTTT

v_gene: TRBV7-7
j_gene: TRBJ2-7
d_gene: NA
abundance: few
CDR3aa: CASSLSSGPGGEQYF
CDR3nt: TGTGCCAGCAGCTTAAGCAGCGGACCTGGGGGCGAGCAGTACTTC

v_gene: TRBV20-1
j_gene: TRBJ2-7
d_gene: TRBD1
abundance: few
CDR3aa: CSASNPGQRMVYEQYF
CDR3nt: TGCAGTGCTAGTAATCCGGGACAGAGAATGGTCTACGAGCAGTACTTC

v_gene: TRBV15
j_gene: TRBJ1-4
d_gene: NA
abundance: NA
CDR3aa: CATSQGNTNEKLFF
CDR3nt: TGTGCCACCTCTCAGGGTAATACCAATGAAAAACTGTTTTTT

v_gene: TRBV20-1
j_gene: TRBJ2-2
d_gene: NA
abundance: many
CDR3aa: CSASTPQNTGELFF
CDR3nt: TGCAGTGCATCCACCCCCCAGAACACCGGGGAGCTGTTTTTT

v_gene: TRBV7-3
j_gene: TRBJ2-7
d_gene: TRBD1
abundance: many
CDR3aa: CASSSRQGREQYF
CDR3nt: TGTGCCAGCAGCTCACGACAGGGGAGGGAGCAGTACTTC

v_gene: TRBV7-2
j_gene: TRBJ2-1
d_gene: TRBD2
abundance: NA
CDR3aa: CASSFPGTSGGKQFF
CDR3nt: TGTGCCAGCAGCTTCCCCGGGACTAGCGGAGGGAAGCAGTTCTTC

v_gene: TRBV5-1
j_gene: TRBJ1-1
d_gene: NA
abundance: many
CDR3aa: CASSSTDRYTEAFF
CDR3nt: TGCGCCAGCAGCTCCACGGACAGATACACTGAAGCTTTCTTT

v_gene: TRBV28
j_gene: TRBJ1-5
d_gene: NA
abundance: many
CDR3aa: CASTQLPRNSNQPQHF
CDR3nt: TGTGCCAGCACCCAACTTCCCAGAAATAGCAATCAGCCCCAGCATTTT

v_gene: TRBV4-3
j_gene: TRBJ1-6
d_gene: TRBD1
abundance: few
CDR3aa: CASSQDTGQGTSPLHF
CDR3nt: TGCGCCAGCAGCCAAGATACGGGACAGGGGACATCACCCCTCCACTTT

v_gene: TRBV6-1
j_gene: TRBJ1-2
d_gene: TRBD1
abundance: NA
CDR3aa: CASSDGQASGGTF
CDR3nt: TGTGCCAGCAGTGACGGACAGGCCTCGGGGGGCACCTTC

v_gene: TRBV20-1
j_gene: TRBJ2-3
d_gene: TRBD2
abundance: many
CDR3aa: CSQAGGGTSTDTQYF
CDR3nt: TGCAGCCAGGCGGGGGGGGGAACTAGCACAGATACGCAGTATTTT

v_gene: TRBV19
j_gene: TRBJ1-6
d_gene: NA
abundance: NA
CDR3aa: CASSGDLISPLHF
CDR3nt: TGTGCCAGTAGTGGGGACTTGATTTCACCCCTCCACTTT

v_gene: TRBV4-1
j_gene: TRBJ2-5
d_gene: NA
abundance: many
CDR3aa: CASSQAGLETQYF
CDR3nt: TGCGCCAGCAGCCAAGCGGGACTAGAGACCCAGTACTTC

v_gene: TRBV6-1
j_gene: TRBJ1-1
d_gene: NA
abundance: many
CDR3aa: CASSTGAGWGNTEAFF
CDR3nt: TGTGCCAGCAGCACCGGAGCAGGCTGGGGGAACACTGAAGCTTTCTTT

v_gene: TRBV29-1
j_gene: TRBJ2-3
d_gene: NA
abundance: many
CDR3aa: CSVVPGISVNTQYF
CDR3nt: TGCAGCGTTGTCCCTGGGATCTCGGTCAATACGCAGTATTTT

v_gene: TRBV20-1
j_gene: TRBJ1-5
d_gene: TRBD1
abundance: few
CDR3aa: CSAVGQGQSNQPQHF
CDR3nt: TGCAGTGCTGTAGGACAGGGGCAGAGCAATCAGCCCCAGCATTTT

v_gene: TRBV7-2
j_gene: TRBJ2-1
d_gene: NA
abundance: few
CDR3aa: CASSSGRSNEQFF
CDR3nt: TGTGCCAGCAGCTCGGGCCGTTCGAATGAGCAGTTCTTC

v_gene: TRBV5-1
j_gene: TRBJ2-1
d_gene: NA
abundance: few
CDR3aa: CASSLATGSSYNEQFF
CDR3nt: TGCGCCAGCAGCTTGGCAACCGGGAGCTCCTACAATGAGCAGTTCTTC

v_gene: TRBV4-1
j_gene: TRBJ1-6
d_gene: TRBD1
abundance: NA
CDR3aa: CASSLRTRGGQGYSPLHF
CDR3nt: TGCGCCAGCAGCCTTAGAACGAGGGGGGGACAGGGGTATTCACCCCTCCACTTT

v_gene: TRBV30
j_gene: TRBJ2-7
d_gene: TRBD2
abundance: NA
CDR3aa: CAWSVGTSGRTSYEQYF
CDR3nt: TGTGCCTGGAGTGTTGGGACTAGCGGGAGGACGTCCTACGAGCAGTACTTC

v_gene: TRBV28
j_gene: TRBJ2-7
d_gene: NA
abundance: many
CDR3aa: CASSSPGQGPYEQYF
CDR3nt: TGTGCCAGCAGTTCCCCGGGACAAGGCCCCTACGAGCAGTACTTC

v_gene: TRBV5-8
j_gene: TRBJ2-3
d_gene: NA
abundance: many
CDR3aa: CASSKLQGGTDTQYF
CDR3nt: TGTGCCAGCAGCAAACTACAGGGTGGCACAGATACGCAGTATTTT

v_gene: TRBV6-1
j_gene: TRBJ2-3
d_gene: NA
abundance: NA
CDR3aa: CASSRRDRGTDTQYF
CDR3nt: TGTGCCAGCAGTCGTCGGGACCGCGGCACAGATACGCAGTATTTT

v_gene: TRBV5-6
j_gene: TRBJ2-1
d_gene: NA
abundance: NA
CDR3aa: CASSFSVGLNEQFF
CDR3nt: TGTGCCAGCAGCTTTTCGGTAGGGCTAAATGAGCAGTTCTTC

v_gene: TRBV20-1
j_gene: TRBJ2-1
d_gene: NA
abundance: NA
CDR3aa: CSAGRPGSSYNEQFF
CDR3nt: TGCAGTGCTGGGCGTCCAGGGAGCTCCTACAATGAGCAGTTCTTC

v_gene: TRBV5-1
j_gene: TRBJ1-4
d_gene: TRBD1
abundance: many
CDR3aa: CASSKTGANEKLFF
CDR3nt: TGCGCCAGCAGCAAGACAGGGGCGAATGAAAAACTGTTTTTT

v_gene: TRBV18
j_gene: TRBJ1-2
d_gene: TRBD1
abundance: many
CDR3aa: CASSRDRDGYTF
CDR3nt: TGTGCCAGCTCACGAGACAGGGATGGCTACACCTTC

v_gene: TRBV20-1
j_gene: TRBJ1-3
d_gene: NA
abundance: many
CDR3aa: CSARPGTNSGNTIYF
CDR3nt: TGCAGTGCTAGACCGGGCACAAACTCTGGAAACACCATATATTTT

v_gene: TRBV7-8
j_gene: TRBJ2-1
d_gene: NA
abundance: many
CDR3aa: CASSLDSGYNEQFF
CDR3nt: TGTGCCAGCAGCTTAGATTCAGGGTACAATGAGCAGTTCTTC

v_gene: TRBV7-9
j_gene: TRBJ2-5
d_gene: TRBD2
abundance: few
CDR3aa: CASSSGGERELYF
CDR3nt: TGTGCCAGCAGTTCGGGCGGGGAGCGGGAGTTGTACTTC

v_gene: TRBV7-2
j_gene: TRBJ2-7
d_gene: NA
abundance: many
CDR3aa: CASSSPGNPYEQYF
CDR3nt: TGTGCCAGCAGTTCACCTGGGAATCCCTACGAGCAGTACTTC

v_gene: TRBV6-6
j_gene: TRBJ1-1
d_gene: NA
abundance: few
CDR3aa: CASSYSRRATEAFF
CDR3nt: TGTGCCAGCAGTTACTCTCGCCGGGCGACTGAAGCTTTCTTT

v_gene: TRBV6-1
j_gene: TRBJ1-1
d_gene: NA
abundance: NA
CDR3aa: CASSHEGSEAFF
CDR3nt: TGTGCCAGCAGCCACGAGGGAAGTGAAGCTTTCTTT

v_gene: TRBV5-8
j_gene: TRBJ1-1
d_gene: TRBD1
abundance: many
CDR3aa: CASSSRDRVYTEAFF
CDR3nt: TGTGCCAGCAGCTCCCGGGACAGGGTATACACTGAAGCTTTCTTT

v_gene: TRBV7-2
j_gene: TRBJ1-1
d_gene: TRBD1
abundance: NA
CDR3aa: CASSAGTGVRKAFF
CDR3nt: TGTGCCAGCAGCGCAGGGACAGGGGTTAGGAAAGCTTTCTTT

v_gene: TRBV12-3/TRBV12-4
j_gene: TRBJ1-1
d_gene: NA
abundance: many
CDR3aa: CASSLNRNTEAFF
CDR3nt: TGTGCCAGCAGTTTGAACAGGAACACTGAAGCTTTCTTT

v_gene: TRBV5-1
j_gene: TRBJ1-3
d_gene: NA
abundance: NA
CDR3aa: CASSFGPSGNTIYF
CDR3nt: TGCGCCAGCAGCTTCGGTCCCTCTGGAAACACCATATATTTT

v_gene: TRBV27
j_gene: TRBJ1-2
d_gene: NA
abundance: many
CDR3aa: CASSSRPEDYGYTF
CDR3nt: TGTGCCAGCAGTTCCAGACCGGAGGACTATGGCTACACCTTC

v_gene: TRBV7-3
j_gene: TRBJ2-3
d_gene: TRBD2
abundance: many
CDR3aa: CASSKAGPSTDTQYF
CDR3nt: TGTGCCAGCAGCAAAGCGGGACCTAGCACAGATACGCAGTATTTT

v_gene: TRBV15
j_gene: TRBJ1-5
d_gene: NA
abundance: few
CDR3aa: CATSRDGGRSNQPQHF
CDR3nt: TGTGCCACCAGCAGGGACGGGGGACGCAGCAATCAGCCCCAGCATTTT